A single sample is the source of the 21 T cell receptor beta chains below, sequenced in a study of blood T cell repertoires in COVID-19. Sequenced by immunoSEQ multiplex PCR; TCRdb stores in-frame clones only, minus some. The top ten clones hold about 18% of a sample with roughly 300,000 clones, about 92% of them seen once. Sequencing was performed on PBMCs or T cells enriched from blood (not recorded which). These receptors originate from a woman aged 25-40 years who had recovered from COVID-19.

This rearrangement joins TRBV28 to TRBJ1-5; no definite D call. The CDR3 is 16 amino acids. CDR1 and CDR2 from the germline V gene are MDHEN and SYDVKM. The V end was cut by 2 bases, the J end by 7 bases, with 18 bases between. CDR3 region: CASSLTSVSGGQPQHF. The CDR3 coding sequence is TGTGCCAGCAGTTTAACGTCCGTGTCAGGAGGGCAGCCCCAGCATTTT.

The gene calls are TRBV7-2 and TRBJ1-2; D is unresolved. The CDR3 has 15 residues. Trimming cost V 4 bases and J 0 bases, with 12 bases left between them. Germline V lookup: CDR1 SGHTA, CDR2 FQGNSA. CDR3 nucleotide sequence: TGTGCCAGCAGCTCCCCCGCGCAGGCTAACTATGGCTACACCTTC. It yields the protein CASSSPAQANYGYTF. Based on the CDR3 plus reference TRBV7-2 and TRBJ1-2, the full variable domain is GAGVSQSPSNKVTEKGKDVELRCDPISGHTALYWYRQSLGQGLEFLIYFQGNSAPDKSGLPSDRFSAERTGGSVSTLTIQRTQQEDSAVYLCASSSPAQANYGYTFGSGTRLTVV.

CDR3 amino acids: CASSQRIRTGSHYGYTF. In nucleotides, the CDR3 is TGCGCCAGCAGCCAACGCATAAGGACAGGTTCCCACTATGGCTACACCTTC. The V call is TRBV4-1, the J call TRBJ1-2; TRBD1 matches 7 bases. The CDR3 extends over 17 amino acids. Germline CDR1 MGHRA, CDR2 YSYEKL. V lost 2 bases and J lost 3; bases outside the gene matches: 12.

V usage is TRBV2 and J usage is TRBJ1-2; D ambiguous. The V and J ends lost 4 bases and 5 bases respectively, with 14 bases between them. The CDR3 length is 14 residues. CDR1 and CDR2 from the germline V gene are SNHLY and FYNNEI. The DNA for the CDR3 is TGTGCCAGCAGTGGGGCAGGTAGGCCTTATGGCTACACCTTC. This encodes CASSGAGRPYGYTF.

CDR3 residues: CASSSGTGRNEQFF. CDR3 DNA: TGTGCCAGCAGCTCCGGGACAGGCCGTAATGAGCAGTTCTTC. The gene calls are TRBV7-2 and TRBJ2-1; 8 bases match TRBD1. Trimming removed 4 bases from V and 7 bases from J; junction bases left unmatched: 6. Germline CDR1 is SGHTA and CDR2 is FQGNSA. This CDR3 region has 14 residues.

The rearrangement joins TRBV13 to TRBJ2-5; no reliable D call. The CDR3 runs 12 residues. V was shortened by 2 bases and J by 3 bases, with 4 bases between the two germline ends. Germline CDR1 reads PRHDT; CDR2 reads FYEKMQ (reference sequence). The CDR3, as DNA: TGTGCCAGCAGCTTACAGAAAGAGACCCAGTACTTC. It is translated as CASSLQKETQYF.

As to this clone: The same CDR3 arises from other DNA sequences in this sample as well. The chain couples TRBV7-2 to TRBJ2-7, with D possibly TRBD1 on 6 matching bases. V dropped 5 bases and J dropped 0 bases, with 11 bases sitting between them. The CDR3 is 14 residues long. In germline, CDR1 is SGHTA, CDR2 FQGNSA. CDR3 nucleotides: TGTGCCAGCAGCCCGCAGGGGAGCTCCTACGAGCAGTACTTC. It specifies CASSPQGSSYEQYF.

The rearrangement uses TRBV3-1 (or the pseudogene TRBV3-2) and TRBJ2-5; no definite D call. The germline V gene has CDR1 LGHDT and CDR2 YNNKEL (reference sequence). The CDR3 has 15 amino acids. V was clipped by 1 base and J by 5 bases, with 14 bases between them. The CDR3 is CASSQGRIHLETQYF. The CDR3 DNA is TGTGCCAGCAGCCAAGGTCGAATACATCTGGAGACCCAGTACTTC.

V and J are TRBV11-2 and TRBJ1-5; TRBD1 matches 7 bases. J lost 11 bases, V lost 5 bases, and 9 bases had no gene match. This CDR3 has 13 amino acids. The germline V gene has CDR1 SGHAT and CDR2 FQNNGV. The chain's CDR3 is CASSRIGGSAQHF. CDR3 nucleotide sequence: TGTGCCAGCAGCCGTATAGGGGGCTCGGCCCAGCATTTT.

In this sample, this clone turned up once. The rearrangement joins TRBV5-1 to TRBJ2-5; 9 nucleotides line up with TRBD2. Germline assignment: CDR1 SGHRS and CDR2 YFSETQ. The CDR3 has 13 amino acids. Trimming at V came to 5 bases and at J to 5 bases, leaving 4 bases not matched to a gene. CDR3 sequence reads: CASSYGLAETQYF. In DNA, the CDR3 is TGCGCCAGCAGTTACGGACTAGCGGAGACCCAGTACTTC.

The chain is built from TRBV5-1 and TRBJ1-6, with D unclear. The CDR3 runs to 15 residues. Looked up from germline, CDR1 is SGHRS and CDR2 is YFSETQ. Trimming removed 0 bases at V and 7 bases at J, with 11 bases between. CDR3 sequence reads: CASSLVAVRNSPLHF. In nucleotides, the CDR3 is TGCGCCAGCAGCTTGGTGGCGGTCCGGAATTCACCCCTCCACTTT.

The V and J genes are TRBV27 and TRBJ1-2; tentative D call: TRBD1 (6 bases). This CDR3 region has 16 residues. The germline gives CDR1 MNHEY, CDR2 SMNVEV (reference sequence). V was pared by 6 bases and J by 2 bases, with 19 bases between. CDR3 bases: TGTGCCAGCAGGTACCCGATCCCGGGACAAAACTATGGCTACACCTTC. Amino acid sequence: CASRYPIPGQNYGYTF.

V usage is TRBV5-6 and J usage is TRBJ2-2; D is unresolved. The CDR3 contains 14 residues. Trimming pared 2 bases from V and 0 bases from J, leaving 5 bases between. Germline lookup yields CDR1 SGHDT and CDR2 YYEEEE. CDR3 sequence: CASSFATNTGELFF. The DNA of the CDR3 is TGTGCCAGCAGCTTCGCTACGAACACCGGGGAGCTGTTTTTT.

The table lists this clone with a count of one. The rearrangement links TRBV5-4 to TRBJ1-6; the match to TRBD1 covers 8 bases. Germline V CDR1 and CDR2: SGHNT, YYREEE (reference sequence). Germline trimming cut 0 bases from V and 9 bases from J; bases unmatched to any gene: 2. The CDR3 is made up of 14 amino acids. The CDR3: CASSLGRGRSPLHF. In nucleotides, the CDR3 is TGTGCCAGCAGCTTGGGCAGGGGGCGTTCACCCCTCCACTTT.

The chain is built from TRBV6-5 and TRBJ1-4, with 9 bases lining up with TRBD1. Trimming at V came to 6 bases and at J to 5 bases, leaving 7 bases not matched to a gene. The CDR3 contains 15 residues. Germline V gene sequence: CDR1 MNHEY, CDR2 SVGAGI. Here the CDR3 reads CASRPPGQGNEKLFF. In nucleotides, the CDR3 is TGTGCCAGCAGGCCACCGGGACAGGGCAATGAAAAACTGTTTTTT.

J is TRBJ2-7 and V is TRBV4-1; no clear D gene. This CDR3 spans 16 amino acids. V was trimmed by 0 bases and J by 3 bases, leaving 15 bases between them. Germline V gene sequence: CDR1 MGHRA, CDR2 YSYEKL. The CDR3 loop is CASSQDSAARGYEQYF. The CDR3 bases are TGCGCCAGCAGCCAAGATTCGGCAGCGAGAGGCTACGAGCAGTACTTC.

The chain uses TRBV12-5 and TRBJ1-6, with no clear D. Trimming removed 1 base at V and 8 bases at J, with 6 bases between. The CDR3 sequence is 13 residues long. CDR1 and CDR2 from the germline V gene are LGHNT and FRNRAP. This CDR3 reads CASGLDPDSPLHF. CDR3 coding DNA: TGTGCTAGTGGTTTGGACCCGGATTCACCCCTCCACTTT.

The V call is TRBV2, the J call TRBJ1-5, with D tentatively TRBD1 (6 bases). The CDR3 length is 14 residues. Germline-derived CDR1 and CDR2 are SNHLY and FYNNEI. Trimming removed 5 bases at V and 2 bases at J, with 10 bases between. The CDR3 DNA follows: TGTGCCAGCAGTAATACAGGGCGCAATCAGCCCCAGCATTTT. Translated, it gives CASSNTGRNQPQHF.

This clone was found a few times. The rearrangement uses TRBV6-5 and TRBJ1-5; D unresolved. The CDR3 runs to 13 residues. V lost 5 bases to trimming and J lost 0 bases, with 5 bases between them. The germline V gene has CDR1 MNHEY and CDR2 SVGAGI. CDR3 nucleotide sequence: TGTGCCAGCAGTCACAATAGCAATCAGCCCCAGCATTTT. Residues: CASSHNSNQPQHF.

The rearrangement links TRBV24-1 to TRBJ1-2; a weak D match, TRBD1 (6 bases). V dropped 2 bases and J dropped 5 bases, with 17 bases sitting between them. The V gene's germline CDR1 is KGHDR and CDR2 SFDVKD. CDR3 length: 16 amino acids. CDR3 amino acids: CATSDWGEAGDYGYTF. CDR3 in DNA: TGTGCCACCAGTGATTGGGGAGAGGCAGGGGATTATGGCTACACCTTC.

The rearrangement uses TRBV7-8 and TRBJ1-5; tentative D call: TRBD1 (6 bases). V dropped 5 bases and J dropped 2 bases, with 16 bases sitting between them. This CDR3 is 16 amino acids long. Germline CDR1 SGHVS, CDR2 FQNEAQ. The DNA of the CDR3 is TGTGCCAGCAGCACCAACAGGGTGGGAGGCAATCAGCCCCAGCATTTT. It encodes CASSTNRVGGNQPQHF.